Below are 17 T cell receptor beta chains sequenced from a single sample in a study of control samples from healthy donors and cancer patients. The data were produced by immunoSEQ multiplex PCR, yet TCRdb's version contains in-frame clones alone and is incomplete. This sample carries 70,000 or so clones, 85% to 90% of them seen once, and the ten largest clones take around 19%. The sequenced material came from PBMCs. These receptors came from a man aged 60-69 years with lung cancer.

The rearrangement joins TRBV5-1 to TRBJ1-1, with TRBD1 matching 7 bases. V was pared by 3 bases and J by 1 base, with 3 bases of the junction left unmatched. The CDR3 contains 14 residues. The germline gives CDR1 SGHRS, CDR2 YFSETQ. The CDR3 DNA sequence: TGCGCCAGCAGCTCCCCAGGGGGGAACACTGAAGCTTTCTTT. Translated, it gives CASSSPGGNTEAFF.

The chain recombines TRBV5-1 with TRBJ1-6; D is perhaps TRBD1 (5 bases). Germline V gene lookup returns CDR1 SGHRS and CDR2 YFSETQ. The CDR3 is made up of 16 amino acids. V was shortened by 5 bases and J by 0 bases, with 12 bases between the two germline ends. The DNA for the CDR3 is TGCGCCAGCAGAGGGACGGCGAGCTCCTATAATTCACCCCTCCACTTT. Translation gives CASRGTASSYNSPLHF.

V and J are TRBV10-3 and TRBJ1-3, with D possibly matching TRBD1 (5 bases). This CDR3 is 12 amino acids long. The germline gives CDR1 ENHRY, CDR2 SYGVKD. Trimming removed 6 bases from V and 11 bases from J, with 14 bases in between. CDR3 region: CAIRGLFTPIYF. For the CDR3, the DNA is TGTGCCATCAGGGGACTGTTTACCCCCATATATTTT.

The gene calls are TRBV10-3 and TRBJ1-1; a weak D match, TRBD1 (6 bases). Germline loops: CDR1 ENHRY, CDR2 SYGVKD. CDR3 length equals 15 residues. Trimming took off 6 bases at V and 3 bases at J, with 17 bases between the two ends. The CDR3 DNA is TGTGCCATCAGATCCTACGGGGGCGCCGACACTGAAGCTTTCTTT. Translating gives CAIRSYGGADTEAFF.

This sequence joins TRBV11-1 and TRBJ1-1, with D possibly matching TRBD1 (6 bases). Between the trimmed V and J ends, which lost 1 base and 8 bases, there was a span of 11 bases. The CDR3 runs 13 residues. Germline V gives CDR1 SGHAT, CDR2 FQDESV (reference sequence). The CDR3 nucleotides read TGTGCCAGCAGCTTAGTGTGGGGGGGCGAAGCTTTCTTT. It specifies CASSLVWGGEAFF.

The V and J genes are TRBV5-6 and TRBJ1-3; D possibly corresponds to TRBD1 (5 bases). The CDR3 length is 13 residues. Trimming took off 3 bases at V and 2 bases at J, with 6 bases between the two ends. Germline V CDR1 and CDR2: SGHDT, YYEEEE. The CDR3 protein is CASSSGPGNTIYF. For the CDR3, the DNA is TGTGCCAGCAGCTCGGGACCTGGAAACACCATATATTTT.

V usage is TRBV7-2 and J usage is TRBJ1-2, with D possibly matching TRBD1 (5 bases). The CDR3 contains 15 residues. V was pared by 1 base and J by 4 bases, with 13 bases between. CDR1 is SGHTA, CDR2 FQGNSA, per germline. The DNA of the CDR3 is TGTGCCAGCAGCTTAGAGGGGCAGGGTATCTATGGCTACACCTTC. Encoded protein: CASSLEGQGIYGYTF.

This sequence joins TRBV6-6 and TRBJ2-7; D is unclear. Trimming removed 4 bases at V and 2 bases at J, with 9 bases between. CDR3 length: 13 residues. CDR1 MNHNY and CDR2 SVGAGI come from the germline V gene (reference sequence). The CDR3 loop is CASSSSRTYEQYV. The CDR3 DNA follows: TGTGCCAGCAGTTCCTCACGGACCTACGAGCAGTACGTC.

This chain connects TRBV3-1 (or the pseudogene TRBV3-2) to TRBJ1-2, with D tentatively TRBD1 (5 bases). The CDR3 extends over 14 amino acids. Germline lookup yields CDR1 LGHDT and CDR2 YNNKEL (reference sequence). Deletions cut 1 base from V and 5 bases from J, with 11 bases between. CDR3 loop: CASSQGVREYGYTF. CDR3 DNA: TGTGCCAGCAGCCAAGGGGTCAGGGAATATGGCTACACCTTC.

The rearrangement uses TRBV5-4 and TRBJ2-5; D is undetermined. The CDR3 consists of 15 residues. V was cut by 3 bases and J by 1 base, with 13 bases left in between. CDR1 is SGHNT, CDR2 YYREEE, per germline (reference sequence). CDR3 coding DNA: TGTGCCAGCAGCTCTCTAAAGACTTCCCAAGAGACCCAGTACTTC. Amino acids: CASSSLKTSQETQYF.

The chain couples TRBV2 to TRBJ2-5; D is perhaps TRBD1 or TRBD2 (5 bases each). From germline, CDR1 is SNHLY and CDR2 FYNNEI. V was shortened by 7 bases and J by 1 base, with 13 bases between the two germline ends. The CDR3 extends over 14 amino acids. The CDR3 DNA is TGTGCCAGCACCCCAAGGGACGGCCAAGAGACCCAGTACTTC. Translating it yields CASTPRDGQETQYF.

The rearrangement links TRBV25-1 to TRBJ2-6, with D hard to call. The CDR3 length is 13 residues. V was clipped by 9 bases and J by 0 bases, with 6 bases between them. Germline V gene sequence: CDR1 MGHDK, CDR2 SYGVNS. Here the CDR3 reads CASTTSGANVLTF. CDR3 DNA: TGTGCCAGTACCACCTCTGGGGCCAACGTCCTGACTTTC.

CDR3 sequence reads: CASSLSTGAGELFF. The CDR3 DNA reads as TGTGCCAGCAGCTTATCAACCGGGGCCGGGGAGCTGTTTTTT. V is TRBV7-3 and J is TRBJ2-2, with D tentatively TRBD2 (5 bases). The germline V gene has CDR1 SGHTA and CDR2 FQGTGA. The CDR3 is 14 residues long. The ends were cut back, 2 bases at V and 6 bases at J, with 10 bases in the middle.

There are a few counts of this clone. The rearrangement links TRBV6-1 to TRBJ1-2; TRBD1 matches 9 bases. V trimming: 3 bases; J trimming: 8 bases; junction bases outside the gene matches: 10. This CDR3 has 15 amino acids. Germline V gene lookup returns CDR1 MNHNS and CDR2 SASEGT. CDR3 region: CASSESPQGARGYTF. The DNA of the CDR3 is TGTGCCAGCAGTGAGAGCCCACAGGGGGCGCGCGGCTACACCTTC.

The chain has TRBV7-6 and TRBJ2-1; 15 nucleotides line up with TRBD2. The trim removed 5 bases at V and 7 bases at J, leaving 3 bases unmatched. The CDR3 covers 15 residues. Germline V CDR1 and CDR2: SGHVS, FNYEAQ. CDR3 protein: CASSPGTSGGNEQFF. The CDR3 bases are TGTGCCAGCAGCCCCGGGACTAGCGGGGGGAATGAGCAGTTCTTC.

V gene TRBV2 combines with J gene TRBJ2-1, with 12 bases identical to TRBD1. This CDR3 is built from 14 residues. V lost 6 bases and J lost 9; bases outside the gene matches: 6. Germline values: CDR1 SNHLY, CDR2 FYNNEI. CDR3 sequence: CASRWDRGRFEQFF. DNA of the CDR3: TGTGCCAGCAGGTGGGACAGGGGGCGATTTGAGCAGTTCTTC.

J is TRBJ2-7 and V is TRBV3-1 (or the pseudogene TRBV3-2), with D uncertain. CDR3 length: 13 residues. Trimming took off 1 base at V and 9 bases at J, with 13 bases between the two ends. In germline, CDR1 is LGHDT, CDR2 YNNKEL (reference sequence). CDR3 nucleotides: TGTGCCAGCAGCCAAGCCCGCGTTTCTGGGCAGTACTTC. It specifies CASSQARVSGQYF.